A single sample is the source of the 30 T cell receptor beta chains below, sequenced in a study of spatial heterogeneity in lung cancer. Specified time point: sample taken at primary tumor resection. Sequencing was performed on whole RNA extracted from tumor and nontumor lung tissue, or from frozen PBMC, and the material was left unsorted. TCRdb itself ran the 5' RACE reads through MiXCR, one entry per CDR3 protein. The data show nearly 4,500 distinct CDR3 sequences, over 20% seen once. Sequencing used normal lung tissue next to the tumor, obtained at surgery. The source of these receptors is a female donor with early-stage non-small cell lung cancer.

On this clonotype: Being off target in a library aimed at alpha chains, this beta chain has a size of little meaning. The J gene is TRBJ2-3, the V gene TRBV4-2; D remains ambiguous. The CDR3 consists of 17 residues. CDR1 is LGHNA and CDR2 is YNFKEQ in the germline V gene. Trimming stripped 1 base from V and 2 bases from J, with 16 bases between. The CDR3 here is CASSQGGGSSNTDTQYF. The CDR3 DNA reads TGTGCCAGCAGCCAAGGTGGCGGATCGTCTAACACAGATACGCAGTATTTT.

This clonotype is classed as medium-sized. A junction boundary mismatches the germline segment, possibly from a read error. This beta chain represents an off-target read in a library built for alpha chains; its size is of limited meaning. Written as DNA, the CDR3 is TGTGCCAGCAGTTTAGCGCTAAATGCGGGACTCGACTTC. It is translated as CASSLALNAGLDF. The chain is built from TRBV12-3 or TRBV12-4 and TRBJ2-7; tentative D call: TRBD2 (6 bases). The CDR3 has 13 residues.

By share of the sample, this clonotype is medium-sized. This beta chain lies outside the target of a library built for alpha chains; its clone size means little. The V call is TRBV10-3, the J call TRBJ1-1; D might be TRBD1 (6 bases). The germline V and J ends were trimmed by 6 bases and 4 bases, with 12 bases remaining between them. Looked up from germline, CDR1 is ENHRY and CDR2 is SYGVKD. The CDR3 loop spans 13 amino acids. The CDR3 region is CAIRKDSGTEAFF. The DNA for the CDR3 is TGTGCCATCAGGAAGGACAGCGGCACTGAAGCTTTCTTT.

This clonotype was observed many times. This beta chain turned up in a library designed for alpha chains; as an off-target read, its abundance says little. The chain employs TRBV7-8 and TRBJ2-7, with 10 bases lining up with TRBD1. The junction had 3 bases not matched to a gene; V was cut back by 5 bases and J by 2 bases. Germline-derived CDR1 and CDR2 are SGHVS and FQNEAQ. This CDR3 is 14 amino acids long. The CDR3 reads CASSRGQGAYEQYF. The DNA of the CDR3 is TGTGCCAGCAGCCGAGGACAGGGGGCCTACGAGCAGTACTTC.

Note on this clonotype: This beta chain lies outside the target of a library built for alpha chains; its clone size means little. This sequence joins TRBV20-1 and TRBJ2-3; 8 nucleotides line up with TRBD2. The germline V gene encodes CDR1 DFQATT and CDR2 SNEGSKA (reference sequence). The CDR3 is made up of 16 amino acids. The V and J ends lost 4 bases and 3 bases, in that order; junction bases with no gene match: 12. CDR3 in DNA: TGCAGTGCTAACGCTCCGGGAGGGGGGCCGACAGATACGCAGTATTTT. It codes for CSANAPGGGPTDTQYF.

In its sample, this clonotype ranks as medium-sized. The size of this beta chain means little, since it is a stray read in a library made for alpha chains. The chain carries TRBV3-1 and TRBJ1-6, with D possibly being TRBD1 (6 bases). Trimming took 0 bases from V and 8 from J, leaving 17 bases between them. Looked up from germline, CDR1 is LGHDT and CDR2 is YNNKEL (reference sequence). The CDR3 totals 17 residues. The CDR3 loop reads CASSQDVGQLFYSPLHF. The CDR3 DNA reads as TGTGCCAGCAGCCAAGACGTAGGACAGCTTTTTTATTCACCCCTCCACTTT.

This clonotype is labeled medium-sized (0.01 to 0.1%). As an off-target read in a library built for alpha chains, this beta chain has a frequency of little significance. V is TRBV6-5 and J is TRBJ2-5, with D hard to call. The CDR3 has 15 residues. In germline, CDR1 is MNHEY, CDR2 SVGAGI. V lost 0 bases and J lost 5, with 13 bases in between. The CDR3 reads CASSYSIWNKETQYF. The CDR3 region has the DNA TGTGCCAGCAGTTACTCGATTTGGAATAAGGAGACCCAGTACTTC.

Details on this clonotype: Found in a library prepared for alpha chains, this beta chain is an off-target read, and its abundance has little meaning. This chain joins TRBV5-1 and TRBJ2-1, with 8 bases fitting TRBD2. The CDR3 runs to 15 residues. With 3 bases clipped from V and 8 bases from J, the junction kept 10 bases outside the gene matches. Looked up from germline, CDR1 is SGHRS and CDR2 is YFSETQ. CDR3 sequence reads: CASSSGGRTGDEQFF. In DNA form, the CDR3 reads TGCGCCAGCAGCTCTGGCGGGAGGACTGGGGATGAGCAGTTCTTC.

A remark on this clonotype: This beta chain appears as a stray read in a library generated for alpha chains; its size is not informative. This chain joins TRBV14 and TRBJ2-6; 7 bases fit TRBD1. The J segment lost 0 bases and the V segment lost 4 bases, leaving 3 bases of the junction unmatched. Germline assignment: CDR1 SGHDN and CDR2 FVKESK. The CDR3 has 16 residues. The CDR3 nucleotides read TGTGCCAGCAGCCGGGGACAGAACTCTGGGGCCAACGTCCTGACTTTC. This sequence encodes CASSRGQNSGANVLTF. Looking up the rest from reference TRBV14 and TRBJ2-6 gives the full variable domain: EAGVTQFPSHSVIEKGQTVTLRCDPISGHDNLYWYRRVMGKEIKFLLHFVKESKQDESGMPNNRFLAERTGGTYSTLKVQPAELEDSGVYFCASSRGQNSGANVLTFGAGSRLTVL.

With regard to this clonotype: This beta chain is a stray sequence in a library constructed for alpha chains; its clone size is not meaningful. The rearrangement joins TRBV10-3 to TRBJ1-1; possible D gene TRBD1, 5 bases. V shed 6 bases and J shed 3 bases, with 14 bases lying between them. CDR1 is ENHRY and CDR2 is SYGVKD in the germline V gene. The CDR3 runs to 14 residues. The CDR3 loop is CAISLDGGDTEAFF. The CDR3, as DNA: TGTGCCATCAGCTTGGACGGGGGGGACACTGAAGCTTTCTTT.

This clonotype is termed medium-sized. This beta chain represents an off-target read in a library built for alpha chains; its size is of limited meaning. J is TRBJ2-7 and V is TRBV11-2, with a possible D match to TRBD2 (6 bases). The CDR3 has 14 amino acids. Germline values: CDR1 SGHAT, CDR2 FQNNGV. Trimming stripped 4 bases from V and 6 bases from J, with 16 bases between. CDR3 DNA sequence: TGTGCCAGCAGCTACCGGGACTGGAGAGGCGAGCAGTACTTC. Translating gives CASSYRDWRGEQYF.

With respect to this clonotype: This beta chain slipped into a library made for alpha chains as a stray read, so its size is not meaningful. The rearrangement links TRBV6-1 to TRBJ2-7, with D possibly matching TRBD1 (6 bases). Germline CDR1 MNHNS, CDR2 SASEGT. CDR3 length: 12 residues. V dropped 4 bases and J dropped 13 bases, with 17 bases sitting between them. CDR3 protein: CASSAPGQSLYF. Written as DNA, the CDR3 is TGTGCCAGCAGTGCCCCAGGACAGTCGCTTTACTTC.

This clonotype was seen more than once but under ten times. As an off-target read in a library built for alpha chains, this beta chain has a frequency of little significance. This sequence joins TRBV5-6 and TRBJ1-1, with D maybe TRBD1 (6 bases). Germline-derived CDR1 and CDR2 are SGHDT and YYEEEE. The V end lost 2 bases, the J end lost 0 bases, and 14 bases lay between the germline ends. There are 16 residues in the CDR3. The DNA of the CDR3 is TGTGCCAGCAGCTTCCGGTCGGGGGCCATGAACACTGAAGCTTTCTTT. Residues: CASSFRSGAMNTEAFF.

In its sample, this clonotype ranks as medium-sized (0.01 to 0.1%). In a library made to pick up alpha chains, this beta chain is a stray read with a size that means little. The genes are TRBV5-1 and TRBJ2-1; 7 bases align to TRBD1. The V gene's germline CDR1 is SGHRS and CDR2 YFSETQ. CDR3 size: 16 residues. Losses at the gene ends were 0 bases for V and 2 bases for J; bases not matched to a gene: 5. The CDR3 sequence: CASSLGATGTYNEQFF. The CDR3 DNA reads TGCGCCAGCAGCTTGGGTGCGACAGGGACCTACAATGAGCAGTTCTTC.

This clonotype was counted many times. Since it is a stray read in a library aimed at alpha chains, this beta chain has a size that is not meaningful. The rearrangement links TRBV20-1 to TRBJ2-7; TRBD1 aligns across 9 bases. The length of the CDR3 is 15 residues. Germline CDR1 is DFQATT and CDR2 is SNEGSKA (reference sequence). The V and J ends lost 3 bases and 4 bases, in that order; junction bases with no gene match: 10. CDR3 sequence (DNA): TGCAGTGCTAGCACACCCGGGACAGGGTCATACGAGCAGTACTTC. It is translated as CSASTPGTGSYEQYF.

By share, this clonotype counts as medium-sized. Because the library targeted alpha chains, this beta chain is an off-target read whose size means little. The chain combines TRBV6-2 or TRBV6-3 with TRBJ1-1; 8 positions agree with TRBD1. Losses at the gene ends were 4 bases for V and 3 bases for J; bases not matched to a gene: 1. The CDR3 runs 13 residues. Looked up from germline, CDR1 is MNHEY and CDR2 is SVGEGT. This chain's CDR3 is CASSLDRDTEAFF. The DNA for the CDR3 is TGTGCCAGCAGTTTGGACAGGGACACTGAAGCTTTCTTT.

In this sample, this clonotype is medium-sized. Found in a library prepared for alpha chains, this beta chain is an off-target read, and its abundance has little meaning. The chain employs TRBV7-3 and TRBJ2-1, with 8 bases that match TRBD2. CDR3 length: 16 amino acids. V lost 1 base to trimming and J lost 4 bases; unmatched junction nucleotides: 6. CDR1 and CDR2 (germline): SGHTA, FQGTGA. The CDR3 bases are TGTGCCAGCAGCTTAAATCCAGCGGGAGATTACAATGAGCAGTTCTTC. Encoded protein: CASSLNPAGDYNEQFF.

This clonotype is medium-sized within its sample. This beta chain is off target for a library built for alpha chains, so its abundance means little. The CDR3 here is CASSTRNEQFF. In DNA form, the CDR3 reads TGTGCCAGCAGTACGAGAAATGAGCAGTTCTTC. The V and J genes are TRBV28 and TRBJ2-1, with D hard to call. Germline V lookup: CDR1 MDHEN, CDR2 SYDVKM. The CDR3 runs to 11 residues. V dropped 5 bases and J dropped 7 bases, with 6 bases sitting between them.

To note about this clonotype: This beta chain turned up in a library designed for alpha chains; as an off-target read, its abundance says little. J is TRBJ2-7 and V is TRBV15; D gene unclear. Germline V gene lookup returns CDR1 LNHNV and CDR2 YYDKDF (reference sequence). Trimming pared 1 base from V and 7 bases from J, leaving 11 bases between. CDR3 size: 13 residues. CDR3 coding DNA: TGTGCCACCAGCAGAGTGGTCGAAGGGGAGCAGTACTTC. It is translated as CATSRVVEGEQYF.

By sample fraction, this clonotype is medium-sized (0.01 to 0.1%). This beta chain is a stray read from a library made for alpha chains; its abundance is not meaningful. Written as DNA, the CDR3 is TGTGCCAGCAGCTTAACCTCAACTAATGAAAAACTGTTTTTT. Protein: CASSLTSTNEKLFF. J is TRBJ1-4 and V is TRBV7-8; D is uncertain. Trimming stripped 2 bases from V and 0 bases from J, with 4 bases between. Looked up from germline, CDR1 is SGHVS and CDR2 is FQNEAQ. The CDR3 has 14 residues.

This clonotype is labeled as medium-sized. Found in a library prepared for alpha chains, this beta chain is an off-target read, and its abundance has little meaning. The rearrangement links TRBV25-1 to TRBJ2-7; 7 nucleotides line up with TRBD2. This CDR3 has 14 residues. V shed 5 bases, J shed 2 bases, and the junction held 6 bases outside the gene matches. CDR1 and CDR2 (germline): MGHDK, SYGVNS. This chain's CDR3 is CASSREAGAYEQYF. The CDR3 coding sequence is TGTGCCAGCAGTAGGGAGGCGGGAGCCTACGAGCAGTACTTC.

In its sample, this clonotype was seen a few times. The size of this beta chain means little, since it is a stray read in a library made for alpha chains. The genes are TRBV5-1 and TRBJ2-1; 8 bases fit TRBD1. V was pared by 3 bases and J by 6 bases, with 2 bases of the junction left unmatched. Germline V gene lookup returns CDR1 SGHRS and CDR2 YFSETQ. The CDR3 has 13 residues. Here the CDR3 DNA reads TGCGCCAGCAGCTCGACAGGGGTCAATGAGCAGTTCTTC. Amino acids: CASSSTGVNEQFF.

The sample holds one count of this clonotype. It may be a read error: a sequence one base away is much more abundant. This beta chain came through as a stray read in a library set up for alpha chains, and its size says little. The rearrangement joins TRBV6-5 to TRBJ1-2; TRBD1 aligns across 12 bases. CDR1 and CDR2 (germline): MNHEY, SVGAGI. This CDR3 is built from 12 residues. The J segment lost 12 bases and the V segment lost 5 bases, leaving 4 bases of the junction unmatched. CDR3 amino acids: CASSGTGGGNTF. In DNA form, the CDR3 reads TGTGCCAGCAGTGGGACAGGGGGCGGCAACACCTTC.

Worth noting for this clonotype: This beta chain slipped into a library made for alpha chains as a stray read, so its size is not meaningful. The chain couples TRBV6-5 to TRBJ1-1; possible D gene TRBD1, 5 bases. V dropped 6 bases and J dropped 6 bases, with 17 bases sitting between them. CDR3 length equals 14 residues. The germline V gene has CDR1 MNHEY and CDR2 SVGAGI. As DNA, the CDR3 is TGTGCCAGCAGGGCAGGGTTTGGGAGGCCTGAAGCTTTCTTT. This codes for CASRAGFGRPEAFF.

This clonotype is termed medium-sized. For a library built for alpha chains, this beta chain is a stray read; little rests on its size. The rearrangement uses TRBV12-3 or TRBV12-4 and TRBJ1-2; D ambiguous. The CDR3 runs to 14 residues. The V end lost 5 bases, the J end lost 5 bases, and 15 bases lay between the germline ends. Written as DNA, the CDR3 is TGTGCCAGCAGTCCCGGACCAGCCGTATATGGCTACACCTTC. Its translation is CASSPGPAVYGYTF.

Turning to this clonotype: For a library built for alpha chains, this beta chain is a stray read; little rests on its size. The chain employs TRBV2 and TRBJ1-2; TRBD1 agrees at 11 bases. Trimming took 8 bases from V and 2 from J; bases not matched to a gene: 4. This CDR3 contains 14 residues. Germline assignment: CDR1 SNHLY and CDR2 FYNNEI. The CDR3 region has the DNA TGTGCCAGCTATGGGGACAGGGGGAACTATGGCTACACCTTC. This sequence encodes CASYGDRGNYGYTF. Full variable domain (remainder filled in from reference TRBV2 and TRBJ1-2): EPEVTQTPSHQVTQMGQEVILRCVPISNHLYFYWYRQILGQKVEFLVSFYNNEISEKSEIFDDQFSVERPDGSNFTLKIRSTKLEDSAMYFCASYGDRGNYGYTFGSGTRLTVV.

This clonotype was picked up many times. Because the library targeted alpha chains, this beta chain is an off-target read whose size means little. This rearrangement joins TRBV20-1 to TRBJ1-5; TRBD1 matches 9 bases. V dropped 4 bases and J dropped 8; count of bases not matched to a gene: 9. CDR3 size: 14 residues. Germline assignment: CDR1 DFQATT and CDR2 SNEGSKA (reference sequence). CDR3 DNA sequence: TGCAGTGCTACAGTTCCGGGACAGGGAAAGCCCCAGCATTTT. It codes for CSATVPGQGKPQHF.

This clonotype rates as medium-sized (0.01 to 0.1%). As an off-target read in a library built for alpha chains, this beta chain has a frequency of little significance. The rearrangement joins TRBV3-1 to TRBJ1-1; no clear D. The CDR3 is 12 amino acids. V lost 4 bases to trimming and J lost 4 bases, with 7 bases between them. Germline loops: CDR1 LGHDT, CDR2 YNNKEL (reference sequence). DNA of the CDR3: TGTGCCAGCAGCCCCTCGTCCACTGAAGCTTTCTTT. Translation: CASSPSSTEAFF. The complete variable domain, with remaining parts taken from reference TRBV3-1 and TRBJ1-1, reads DTAVSQTPKYLVTQMGNDKSIKCEQNLGHDTMYWYKQDSKKFLKIMFSYNNKELIINETVPNRFSPKSPDKAHLNLHINSLELGDSAVYFCASSPSSTEAFFGQGTRLTVV.

This clonotype is labeled as medium-sized. This beta chain appears as a stray read in a library generated for alpha chains; its size is not informative. This sequence joins TRBV29-1 and TRBJ1-2, with 9 bases that match TRBD1. The CDR3 has 18 residues. The V gene's germline CDR1 is SQVTM and CDR2 ANQGSEA. Trimming took 0 bases from V and 1 from J; bases not matched to a gene: 12. CDR3 bases: TGCAGCGTTGAAGAGGGGACAGGGATAGGGTTTTTTAACTATGGCTACACCTTC. The encoded protein is CSVEEGTGIGFFNYGYTF.

This clonotype is deemed medium-sized. Because the library targeted alpha chains, this beta chain is an off-target read whose size means little. The chain is built from TRBV29-1 and TRBJ1-4, with no clear D. Germline V CDR1 and CDR2: SQVTM, ANQGSEA. Trimming cost V 7 bases and J 6 bases, with 12 bases left between them. The length of the CDR3 is 12 residues. CDR3: CSAGEVDEKLFF. Written as DNA, the CDR3 is TGCAGCGCCGGCGAGGTAGATGAAAAACTGTTTTTT.